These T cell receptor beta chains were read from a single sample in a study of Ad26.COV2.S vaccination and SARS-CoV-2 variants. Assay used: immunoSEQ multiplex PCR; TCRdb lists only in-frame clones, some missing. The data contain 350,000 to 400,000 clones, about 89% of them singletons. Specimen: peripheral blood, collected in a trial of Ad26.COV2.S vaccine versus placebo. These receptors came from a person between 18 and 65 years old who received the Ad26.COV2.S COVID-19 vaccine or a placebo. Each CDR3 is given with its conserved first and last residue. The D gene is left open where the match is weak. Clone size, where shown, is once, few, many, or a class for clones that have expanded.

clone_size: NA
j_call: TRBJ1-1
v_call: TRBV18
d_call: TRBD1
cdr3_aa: CASSGQGKNTEAFF
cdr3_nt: TGTGCCAGCTCAGGACAGGGGAAGAACACTGAAGCTTTCTTT

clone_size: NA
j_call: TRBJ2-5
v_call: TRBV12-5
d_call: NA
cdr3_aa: CASGPPGETQYF
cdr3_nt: TGTGCTAGTGGTCCCCCGGGGGAGACCCAGTACTTC

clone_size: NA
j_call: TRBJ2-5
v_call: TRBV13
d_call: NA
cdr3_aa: CASSFVLAETQYF
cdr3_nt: TGTGCCAGCAGCTTTGTTCTGGCGGAGACCCAGTACTTC

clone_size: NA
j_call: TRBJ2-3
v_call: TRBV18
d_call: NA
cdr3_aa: CASSPEGTDTQYF
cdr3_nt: TGTGCCAGCTCGCCAGAAGGCACAGATACGCAGTATTTT

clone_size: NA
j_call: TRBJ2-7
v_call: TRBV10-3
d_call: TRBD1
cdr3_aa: CAIREGPGQGTHEQYF
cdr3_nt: TGTGCCATCAGGGAGGGTCCGGGACAGGGTACCCACGAGCAGTACTTC

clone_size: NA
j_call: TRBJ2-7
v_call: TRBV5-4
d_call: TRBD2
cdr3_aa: CASSLAGESYEQYF
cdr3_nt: TGTGCCAGCAGCCTAGCGGGAGAATCCTACGAGCAGTACTTC

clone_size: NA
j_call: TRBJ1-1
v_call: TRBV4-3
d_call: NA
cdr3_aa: CASSQEVRTNTEAFF
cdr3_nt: TGCGCCAGCAGCCAAGAGGTCCGGACCAACACTGAAGCTTTCTTT

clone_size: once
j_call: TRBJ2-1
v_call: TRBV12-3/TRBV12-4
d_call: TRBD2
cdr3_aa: CAAAGEDNEQFF
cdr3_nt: TGTGCCGCGGCGGGAGAGGATAATGAGCAGTTCTTC

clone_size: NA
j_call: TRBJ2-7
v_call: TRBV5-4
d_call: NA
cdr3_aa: CASSPRDGRQYF
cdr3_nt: TGTGCCAGCAGCCCCCGGGACGGTCGGCAGTACTTC

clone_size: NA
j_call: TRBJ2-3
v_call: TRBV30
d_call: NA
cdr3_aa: CAWFSGTDTQYF
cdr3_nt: TGTGCCTGGTTTAGCGGCACAGATACGCAGTATTTT